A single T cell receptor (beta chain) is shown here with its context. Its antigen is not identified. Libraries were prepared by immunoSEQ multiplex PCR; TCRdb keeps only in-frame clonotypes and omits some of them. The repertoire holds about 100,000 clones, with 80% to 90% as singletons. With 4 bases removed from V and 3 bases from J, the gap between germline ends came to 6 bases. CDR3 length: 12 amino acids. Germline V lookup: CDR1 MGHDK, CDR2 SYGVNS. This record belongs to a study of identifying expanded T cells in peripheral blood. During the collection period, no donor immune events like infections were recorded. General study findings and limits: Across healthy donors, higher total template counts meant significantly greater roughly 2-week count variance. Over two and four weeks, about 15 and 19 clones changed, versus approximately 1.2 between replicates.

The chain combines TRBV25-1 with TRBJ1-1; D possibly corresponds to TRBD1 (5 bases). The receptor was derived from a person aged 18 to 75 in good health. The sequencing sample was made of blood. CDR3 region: CASSGGDTEAFF. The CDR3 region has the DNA TGTGCCAGCAGTGGGGGGGACACTGAAGCTTTCTTT.